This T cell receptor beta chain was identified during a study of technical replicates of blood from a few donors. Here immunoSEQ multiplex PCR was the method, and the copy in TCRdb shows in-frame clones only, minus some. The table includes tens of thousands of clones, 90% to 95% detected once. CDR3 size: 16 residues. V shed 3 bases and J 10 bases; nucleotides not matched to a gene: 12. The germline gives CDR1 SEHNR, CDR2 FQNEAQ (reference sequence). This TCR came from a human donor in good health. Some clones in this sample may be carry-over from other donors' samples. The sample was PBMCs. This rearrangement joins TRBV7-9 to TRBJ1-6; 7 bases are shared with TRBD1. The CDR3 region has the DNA TGTGCCAGCAGCTTGGCCTCCGGGACAGTCGGCTCACCCCTCCACTTT. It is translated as CASSLASGTVGSPLHF.